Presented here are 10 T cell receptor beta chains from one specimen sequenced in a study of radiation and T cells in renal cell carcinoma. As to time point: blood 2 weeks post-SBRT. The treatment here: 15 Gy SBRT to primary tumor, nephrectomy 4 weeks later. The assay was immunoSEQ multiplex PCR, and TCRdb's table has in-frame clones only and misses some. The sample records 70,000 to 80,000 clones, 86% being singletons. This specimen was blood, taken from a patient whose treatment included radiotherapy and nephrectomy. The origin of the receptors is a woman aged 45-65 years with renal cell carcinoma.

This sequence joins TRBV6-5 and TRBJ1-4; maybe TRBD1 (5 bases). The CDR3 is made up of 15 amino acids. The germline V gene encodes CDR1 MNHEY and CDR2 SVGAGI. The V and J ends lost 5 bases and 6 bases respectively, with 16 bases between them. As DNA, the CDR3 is TGTGCCAGCAGTCGGGCGGTTGCGGGGGATGAAAAACTGTTTTTT. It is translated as CASSRAVAGDEKLFF.

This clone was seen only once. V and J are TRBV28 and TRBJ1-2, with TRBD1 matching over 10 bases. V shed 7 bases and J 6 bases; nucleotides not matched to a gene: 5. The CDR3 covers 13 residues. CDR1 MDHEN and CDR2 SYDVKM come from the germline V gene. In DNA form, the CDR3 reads TGTGCCAGCATCTGGGGGACAGGGGATGGCTACACCTTC. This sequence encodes CASIWGTGDGYTF.

The CDR3 DNA is TGTGCCAGCACTCCCTGGAACCATAGCAATCAGCCCCAGCATTTT. Translated: CASTPWNHSNQPQHF. This chain links TRBV7-7 with TRBJ1-5; D is unclear. Between the trimmed V and J ends, which lost 7 bases and 0 bases, there was a span of 13 bases. The CDR3 is made up of 15 amino acids. CDR1 SSHAT and CDR2 FNYEAQ come from the germline V gene (reference sequence).

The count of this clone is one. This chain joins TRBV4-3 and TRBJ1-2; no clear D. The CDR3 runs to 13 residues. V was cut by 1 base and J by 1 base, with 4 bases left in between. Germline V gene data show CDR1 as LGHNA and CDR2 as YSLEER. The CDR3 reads CASSQGLNYGYTF. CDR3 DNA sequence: TGCGCCAGCAGCCAAGGGCTTAACTATGGCTACACCTTC.

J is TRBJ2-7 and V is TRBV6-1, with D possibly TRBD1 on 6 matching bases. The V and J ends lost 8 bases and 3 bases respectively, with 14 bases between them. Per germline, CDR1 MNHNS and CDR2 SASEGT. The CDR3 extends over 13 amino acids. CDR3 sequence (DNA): TGTGCCAGCTTTTCACAGGGTTACTACGAGCAGTACTTC. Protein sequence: CASFSQGYYEQYF.

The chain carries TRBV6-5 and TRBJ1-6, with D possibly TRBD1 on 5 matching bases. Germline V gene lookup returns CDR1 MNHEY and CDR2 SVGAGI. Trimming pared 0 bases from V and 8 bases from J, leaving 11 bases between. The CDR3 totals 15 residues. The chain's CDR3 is CASSYSGRGDSPLHF. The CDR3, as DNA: TGTGCCAGCAGTTACTCTGGCAGAGGGGATTCACCCCTCCACTTT.

CDR3 loop: CASSYELAGTMGYTF. CDR3 bases: TGTGCCAGCAGCTATGAACTAGCGGGTACTATGGGCTACACCTTC. This chain connects TRBV9 to TRBJ1-2, with D uncertain. The CDR3 contains 15 residues. The V end was cut by 4 bases, the J end by 8 bases, with 21 bases between. Germline V CDR1 and CDR2: SGDLS, YYNGEE. The entire variable domain, with the rest obtained from reference TRBV9 and TRBJ1-2, is as follows: DSGVTQTPKHLITATGQRVTLRCSPRSGDLSVYWYQQSLDQGLQFLIQYYNGEERAKGNILERFSAQQFPDLHSELNLSSLELGDSALYFCASSYELAGTMGYTFGSGTRLTVV.

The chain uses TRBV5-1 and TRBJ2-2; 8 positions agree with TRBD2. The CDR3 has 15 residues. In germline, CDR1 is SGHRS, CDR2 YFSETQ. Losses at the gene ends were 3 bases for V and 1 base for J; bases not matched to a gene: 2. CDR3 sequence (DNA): TGCGCCAGCAGCTCAACTAGCGGGAACACCGGGGAGCTGTTTTTT. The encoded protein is CASSSTSGNTGELFF.

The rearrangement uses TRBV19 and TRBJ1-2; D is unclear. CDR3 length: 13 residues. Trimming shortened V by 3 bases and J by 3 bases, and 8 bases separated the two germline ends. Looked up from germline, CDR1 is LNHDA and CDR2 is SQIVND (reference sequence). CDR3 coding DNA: TGTGCCAGTAGTATGATCGAGGACTATGGCTACACCTTC. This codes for CASSMIEDYGYTF.

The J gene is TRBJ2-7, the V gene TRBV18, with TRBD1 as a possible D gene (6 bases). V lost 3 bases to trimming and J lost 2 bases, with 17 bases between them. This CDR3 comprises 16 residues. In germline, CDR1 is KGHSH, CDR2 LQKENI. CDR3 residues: CASSPSTGTPPYEQYF. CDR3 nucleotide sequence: TGTGCCAGCTCACCTTCGACAGGTACCCCACCCTACGAGCAGTACTTC. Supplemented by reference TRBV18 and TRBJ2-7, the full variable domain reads NAGVMQNPRHLVRRRGQEARLRCSPMKGHSHVYWYRQLPEEGLKFMVYLQKENIIDESGMPKERFSAEFPKEGPSILRIQQVVRGDSAAYFCASSPSTGTPPYEQYFGPGTRLTVT.